These 25 T cell receptor beta chains originate from one sample sequenced in a study of OX40 agonist ivuxolimab in advanced cancers. This table comes from immunoSEQ multiplex PCR, and its TCRdb copy is limited to in-frame clones, with some not included. The table records about 50,000 clones, 70% to 80% of them present only once. The source was CD4+ or CD8+ T cells sorted from blood, collected in a trial of the OX40 agonist ivuxolimab. These receptors were taken from an adult with an advanced solid tumor such as melanoma, head and neck, liver or kidney cancer.

The CDR3 DNA follows: TGCGCCAGCAGAACCAGGGGATCAGGACAGGGGCCCGAACGTAGCGAGCAGTACTTC. Encoded protein: CASRTRGSGQGPERSEQYF. V gene TRBV10-2 combines with J gene TRBJ2-7; 9 bases are a match to TRBD1. CDR1 WSHSY and CDR2 SAAADI come from the germline V gene. The J segment lost 6 bases and the V segment lost 6 bases, leaving 24 bases of the junction unmatched. CDR3 size: 19 residues.

V and J are TRBV7-8 and TRBJ1-5; D is uncertain. Germline V gives CDR1 SGHVS, CDR2 FQNEAQ. This CDR3 contains 12 residues. Trimming took 5 bases from V and 5 from J, leaving 7 bases between them. CDR3: CASSPTDQPQHF. The CDR3 DNA reads TGTGCCAGCAGCCCAACGGATCAGCCCCAGCATTTT.

The rearrangement joins TRBV7-4 to TRBJ2-7; 9 nucleotides agree with TRBD2. Germline CDR1 and CDR2: SGHVT and SQSDAQ. J gave up 5 bases and V 7 bases, and 12 bases lay outside the gene matches. The CDR3 is 15 amino acids. The CDR3 protein is CASNPEAGGNNEQYF. The CDR3 DNA sequence: TGTGCCAGCAACCCGGAGGCGGGAGGGAATAACGAGCAGTACTTC.

The chain uses TRBV7-6 and TRBJ2-1; 10 nucleotides align to TRBD2. This CDR3 is 14 amino acids long. Germline V CDR1 and CDR2: SGHVS, FNYEAQ. V was pared by 7 bases and J by 7 bases, with 7 bases of the junction left unmatched. DNA of the CDR3: TGTGCCAGCAAGGGGGGGACTAGCGTGAATGAGCAGTTCTTC. Translating it yields CASKGGTSVNEQFF.

This clone was counted only a few times. CDR3 loop: CSVEGRGLETQYF. The CDR3 nucleotides read TGCAGCGTTGAAGGGAGAGGACTCGAGACCCAGTACTTC. This chain joins TRBV29-1 and TRBJ2-5, with D perhaps TRBD2 (5 bases). CDR1 is SQVTM and CDR2 is ANQGSEA in the germline V gene. Between the trimmed V and J ends, which lost 1 base and 5 bases, there was a span of 11 bases. This CDR3 has 13 amino acids.

This clone was seen a single time. This chain links TRBV5-5 with TRBJ2-2, with 7 nucleotides matching TRBD2. V lost 4 bases and J lost 2; bases outside the gene matches: 2. Germline loops: CDR1 SGHKS, CDR2 YYEKEE (reference sequence). CDR3 length: 14 residues. The CDR3 DNA sequence: TGTGCCAGCAGCGGGACTACCAACACCGGGGAGCTGTTTTTT. Amino acids: CASSGTTNTGELFF.

There are a few counts of this clone. The chain combines TRBV19 with TRBJ1-5; possible D gene TRBD1, 5 bases. Germline V gives CDR1 LNHDA, CDR2 SQIVND (reference sequence). Trimming left V 5 bases short and J 6 bases short, with 17 bases between. This CDR3 has 15 amino acids. The CDR3 loop is CASSPGSGTVQPQHF. The CDR3 region has the DNA TGTGCCAGTAGTCCTGGCTCAGGGACGGTTCAGCCCCAGCATTTT.

The chain couples TRBV5-1 to TRBJ2-6, with D possibly being TRBD2 (6 bases). Trimming took off 5 bases at V and 2 bases at J, with 17 bases between the two ends. The CDR3 is 17 amino acids. CDR1 and CDR2 from the germline V gene are SGHRS and YFSETQ. Here the CDR3 reads CASSDYLGGTGANVLTF. CDR3 sequence (DNA): TGCGCCAGCAGTGACTACCTTGGGGGGACTGGGGCCAACGTCCTGACTTTC.

This clone was recorded once. The chain uses TRBV7-7 and TRBJ2-5; 7 nucleotides align to TRBD2. The CDR3 has 14 amino acids. The germline gives CDR1 SSHAT, CDR2 FNYEAQ (reference sequence). V was pared by 0 bases and J by 5 bases, with 3 bases of the junction left unmatched. CDR3 region: CASSLAVGGETQYF. CDR3 sequence (DNA): TGTGCCAGCAGCTTAGCAGTGGGGGGGGAGACCCAGTACTTC.

This clone was seen more than once but under ten times. The chain carries TRBV28 and TRBJ1-2; no clear D gene. Looked up from germline, CDR1 is MDHEN and CDR2 is SYDVKM. CDR3 length: 14 amino acids. V was pared by 2 bases and J by 0 bases, with 7 bases between. The CDR3 sequence is CASSLGVANYGYTF. The DNA of the CDR3 is TGTGCCAGCAGTTTAGGCGTAGCTAACTATGGCTACACCTTC.

The gene calls are TRBV9 and TRBJ1-4; 7 positions match TRBD1. J gave up 3 bases and V 4 bases, and 6 bases lay outside the gene matches. The germline V gene has CDR1 SGDLS and CDR2 YYNGEE. The CDR3 runs 15 residues. The CDR3 reads CASSTGVGANEKLFF. Here the CDR3 DNA reads TGTGCCAGCAGCACAGGGGTTGGAGCTAATGAAAAACTGTTTTTT. The variable domain in full, with the rest retrieved from reference TRBV9 and TRBJ1-4, is DSGVTQTPKHLITATGQRVTLRCSPRSGDLSVYWYQQSLDQGLQFLIQYYNGEERAKGNILERFSAQQFPDLHSELNLSSLELGDSALYFCASSTGVGANEKLFFGSGTQLSVL.

The genes are TRBV7-8 and TRBJ1-4; weak D call: TRBD1 (6 bases). V lost 5 bases and J lost 8, with 18 bases in between. The CDR3 spans 15 residues. CDR1 is SGHVS, CDR2 FQNEAQ, per germline. Here the CDR3 DNA reads TGTGCCAGCAGCCCATACAGGGTCCCTAGAGAAAAACTGTTTTTT. Residues: CASSPYRVPREKLFF.

This clone has a single count. The gene calls are TRBV6-5 and TRBJ1-2; maybe TRBD1 (5 bases). Looked up from germline, CDR1 is MNHEY and CDR2 is SVGAGI. V was trimmed by 4 bases and J by 6 bases, leaving 12 bases between them. There are 13 residues in the CDR3. CDR3 amino acids: CASSSQQAHGYTF. CDR3 bases: TGTGCCAGCAGTTCCCAACAGGCCCATGGCTACACCTTC.

This clone was seen once. The gene calls are TRBV19 and TRBJ1-5; no reliable D call. CDR3 size: 12 residues. The germline CDR1 and CDR2 sequences are LNHDA and SQIVND (reference sequence). Trimming took off 6 bases at V and 1 base at J, with 4 bases between the two ends. The chain's CDR3 is CASRGSNQPQHF. The CDR3 nucleotides are TGTGCCAGTAGGGGCAGCAATCAGCCCCAGCATTTT.

The rearrangement uses TRBV5-6 and TRBJ2-2, with 10 positions matching TRBD2. Per the germline V gene, CDR1 is SGHDT and CDR2 is YYEEEE. V gave up 6 bases and J gave up 5 bases; unmatched junction bases: 4. The CDR3 contains 14 residues. The DNA for the CDR3 is TGTGCCAGCAACGAGGGACTAGCGACCGGGGAGCTGTTTTTT. Protein product: CASNEGLATGELFF.

The rearrangement joins TRBV7-9 to TRBJ2-5; TRBD1 agrees at 9 bases. The V gene's germline CDR1 is SEHNR and CDR2 FQNEAQ (reference sequence). The CDR3 is made up of 15 amino acids. Unmatched junction bases numbered 5, after V lost 5 bases and J lost 1 base. The CDR3 loop reads CASSTRDRAQETQYF. DNA for the CDR3: TGTGCCAGCAGCACTCGGGACAGGGCCCAAGAGACCCAGTACTTC.

V usage is TRBV9 and J usage is TRBJ1-2, with D perhaps matching TRBD1 (6 bases). The V end was cut by 4 bases, the J end by 4 bases, with 17 bases between. The CDR3 covers 15 residues. The germline V gene has CDR1 SGDLS and CDR2 YYNGEE. The CDR3 protein is CASSPHRVPLYGYTF. In nucleotides, the CDR3 is TGTGCCAGCAGCCCTCACAGGGTGCCCCTCTATGGCTACACCTTC. The full variable domain, rest sourced from reference TRBV9 and TRBJ1-2, is DSGVTQTPKHLITATGQRVTLRCSPRSGDLSVYWYQQSLDQGLQFLIQYYNGEERAKGNILERFSAQQFPDLHSELNLSSLELGDSALYFCASSPHRVPLYGYTFGSGTRLTVV.

The V and J genes are TRBV7-6 and TRBJ2-1, with D possibly being TRBD2 (6 bases). CDR3 length equals 16 residues. Trimming left V 1 base short and J 4 bases short, with 14 bases between. Germline loops: CDR1 SGHVS, CDR2 FNYEAQ. The CDR3 nucleotides read TGTGCCAGCAGCTTAGAGGGAGGCTCCTGGTACAATGAGCAGTTCTTC. Protein: CASSLEGGSWYNEQFF.

The chain recombines TRBV27 with TRBJ2-1; 9 nucleotides match TRBD1. Germline V gene lookup returns CDR1 MNHEY and CDR2 SMNVEV (reference sequence). Trimming at V came to 6 bases and at J to 1 base, leaving 4 bases not matched to a gene. The CDR3 contains 15 residues. CDR3 amino acids: CASSPGTGSYNEQFF. The CDR3 bases are TGTGCCAGCAGCCCCGGGACAGGGTCCTACAATGAGCAGTTCTTC.

This chain links TRBV18 with TRBJ1-4, with a tentative D call TRBD1 (5 bases). Germline loops: CDR1 KGHSH, CDR2 LQKENI. The germline V and J ends were trimmed by 6 bases and 3 bases, with 17 bases remaining between them. The CDR3 has 16 amino acids. CDR3 DNA: TGTGCCAGCTCCCAAGCCCAGGGTAGGGCTAATGAAAAACTGTTTTTT. The encoded protein is CASSQAQGRANEKLFF.

The chain couples TRBV6-6 to TRBJ2-3; 7 positions match TRBD1. The germline V gene encodes CDR1 MNHNY and CDR2 SVGAGI (reference sequence). The CDR3 has 13 amino acids. J gave up 6 bases and V 2 bases, and 2 bases lay outside the gene matches. For the CDR3, the DNA is TGTGCCAGCAGTTACGACAGGGTGGATACGCAGTATTTT. Its translation is CASSYDRVDTQYF.

This clone was seen once. The chain recombines TRBV10-1 with TRBJ1-1, with 7 positions matching TRBD1. J gave up 5 bases and V 3 bases, and 9 bases lay outside the gene matches. This CDR3 spans 15 amino acids. CDR1 WNHNN and CDR2 SYGVQD come from the germline V gene (reference sequence). The CDR3 DNA sequence: TGCGCCAGCAGTGACCCGGGCAGGGGGGGGACTGAAGCTTTCTTT. Translating it yields CASSDPGRGGTEAFF.

The chain carries TRBV19 and TRBJ1-1; the D is unclear. Germline V gives CDR1 LNHDA, CDR2 SQIVND (reference sequence). The V and J ends lost 4 bases and 4 bases respectively, with 13 bases between them. CDR3 length: 14 residues. As DNA, the CDR3 is TGTGCCAGTAGTAGTCAGGTGATGAGCACTGAAGCTTTCTTT. Translated, it gives CASSSQVMSTEAFF. The variable domain in full, completed from reference TRBV19 and TRBJ1-1, reads DGGITQSPKYLFRKEGQNVTLSCEQNLNHDAMYWYRQDPGQGLRLIYYSQIVNDFQKGDIAEGYSVSREKKESFPLTVTSAQKNPTAFYLCASSSQVMSTEAFFGQGTRLTVV.

The chain uses TRBV11-2 and TRBJ2-1; unclear D gene. CDR1 is SGHAT and CDR2 is FQNNGV in the germline V gene. The V and J ends lost 0 bases and 4 bases respectively, with 4 bases between them. This CDR3 is built from 13 residues. In nucleotides, the CDR3 is TGTGCCAGCAGCTTAGAAAGGTACAATGAGCAGTTCTTC. Translation gives CASSLERYNEQFF.

The rearrangement uses TRBV6-5 and TRBJ1-4; TRBD1 matches at 9 bases. The CDR3 spans 13 residues. The V gene end was trimmed by 6 bases and the J gene end by 8 bases; junction bases not matched to a gene: 4. The germline V gene encodes CDR1 MNHEY and CDR2 SVGAGI. Written as DNA, the CDR3 is TGTGCCAGCAGCCGGGGACAGGGCGAAAAACTGTTTTTT. Protein sequence: CASSRGQGEKLFF.